The 19 T cell receptor beta chains presented below share a single source sample, sequenced in a study of T cells after yellow fever vaccination. TCRdb itself ran the 5' RACE reads through MiXCR, one entry per CDR3 protein. The sample consists of some 400,000 distinct CDR3 sequences, over 15% of them appearing once. Sequencing was performed on PBMCs, taken before the yellow fever booster vaccination. These receptors all stem from a man between 18 and 35 years old who received the YFV17D yellow fever vaccine.

This clonotype was counted only a few times. The V and J genes are TRBV6-2 or TRBV6-3 and TRBJ2-7, with D possibly being TRBD1 or TRBD2 (5 bases each). The CDR3 is 14 amino acids. CDR1 is MNHEY and CDR2 is SVGEGT in the germline V gene. V was clipped by 7 bases and J by 0 bases, with 13 bases between them. As DNA, the CDR3 is TGTGCCAGCACCGGGACGGACCTCTCCTACGAGCAGTACGTC. This codes for CASTGTDLSYEQYV.

V usage is TRBV6-5 and J usage is TRBJ1-5; possible D gene TRBD1, 6 bases. The CDR3 covers 17 residues. Deletions cut 4 bases from V and 1 base from J, with 17 bases between. Looked up from germline, CDR1 is MNHEY and CDR2 is SVGAGI. The CDR3 here is CASSSGHSSGSNQPQHF. In DNA form, the CDR3 reads TGTGCCAGCAGTTCGGGACACTCCTCGGGGAGCAATCAGCCCCAGCATTTT.

The chain has TRBV20-1 and TRBJ2-7; D may correspond to TRBD1 or TRBD2 (6 bases each). The CDR3 runs 15 residues. Germline V CDR1 and CDR2: DFQATT, SNEGSKA (reference sequence). V lost 0 bases, J lost 3 bases, and 15 bases lay in between. The CDR3 protein is CSARDRNGGGYEQYF. The DNA for the CDR3 is TGCAGTGCTAGAGATCGCAATGGAGGGGGCTACGAGCAGTACTTC.

The chain links TRBV5-1 to TRBJ2-1, with 7 bases fitting TRBD1. The V and J ends lost 3 bases and 2 bases, in that order; junction bases with no gene match: 2. Germline V gene data show CDR1 as SGHRS and CDR2 as YFSETQ. This CDR3 has 14 residues. CDR3 in DNA: TGCGCCAGCAGCTCCAGGGGGACCTACAATGAGCAGTTCTTC. It encodes CASSSRGTYNEQFF.

The table lists this clonotype with a few counts. The chain employs TRBV12-3 or TRBV12-4 and TRBJ1-1; possible D gene TRBD1, 5 bases. V dropped 6 bases and J dropped 1 base, with 15 bases sitting between them. The CDR3 consists of 15 residues. The CDR3 sequence: CASSLPGAPNTEAFF. As DNA, the CDR3 is TGTGCCAGCAGCCTCCCCGGGGCCCCGAACACTGAAGCTTTCTTT.

This clonotype appeared a few times. The chain has TRBV15 and TRBJ2-5, with D possibly being TRBD1 (5 bases). The CDR3 has 14 residues. Germline V gene lookup returns CDR1 LNHNV and CDR2 YYDKDF (reference sequence). V lost 5 bases and J lost 2, with 12 bases in between. The CDR3 loop is CATSPQTEQETQYF. DNA for the CDR3: TGTGCCACCAGCCCTCAGACAGAACAAGAGACCCAGTACTTC.

The chain combines TRBV29-1 with TRBJ2-5; 14 bases map to TRBD2. This CDR3 has 20 residues. The germline gives CDR1 SQVTM, CDR2 ANQGSEA. V gave up 0 bases and J gave up 2 bases; unmatched junction bases: 14. CDR3 sequence (DNA): TGCAGCGTTGAAGAAGCCGGACTAGCGGGGGGTTGGGGCTTACAAGAGACCCAGTACTTC. This translates into CSVEEAGLAGGWGLQETQYF. Complete variable domain (other parts from reference TRBV29-1 and TRBJ2-5): SAVISQKPSRDICQRGTSLTIQCQVDSQVTMMFWYRQQPGQSLTLIATANQGSEATYESGFVIDKFPISRPNLTFSTLTVSNMSPEDSSIYLCSVEEAGLAGGWGLQETQYFGPGTRLLVL.

The chain couples TRBV6-5 to TRBJ2-7, with 10 nucleotides matching TRBD1. J was trimmed by 2 bases and V by 6 bases; bases with no gene match: 7. The CDR3 has 15 residues. The V gene's germline CDR1 is MNHEY and CDR2 SVGAGI. For the CDR3, the DNA is TGTGCCAGCAGATCCGGGACAGGGGCAGCCTACGAGCAGTACTTC. Translated: CASRSGTGAAYEQYF.

The rearrangement links TRBV7-2 to TRBJ2-1; possibly TRBD2 for D (7 bases). Trimming removed 5 bases at V and 0 bases at J, with 11 bases between. The CDR3 contains 15 residues. Looked up from germline, CDR1 is SGHTA and CDR2 is FQGNSA. Here the CDR3 DNA reads TGTGCCAGCAGCCGTCGGGGGGCCTCCTACAATGAGCAGTTCTTC. This translates into CASSRRGASYNEQFF.

The V gene is TRBV4-2, the J gene TRBJ1-2; no firm D call. Germline assignment: CDR1 LGHNA and CDR2 YNFKEQ. Deletions cut 3 bases from V and 7 bases from J, with 15 bases between. This CDR3 region has 14 residues. The CDR3 is CASSQVDPTSGYTF. The CDR3, as DNA: TGTGCCAGCAGCCAGGTAGACCCTACGAGTGGCTACACCTTC.

This clonotype has only a few counts. V and J are TRBV29-1 and TRBJ2-2; D gene unclear. The CDR3 consists of 11 residues. Germline lookup yields CDR1 SQVTM and CDR2 ANQGSEA. The V and J ends lost 3 bases and 7 bases respectively, with 6 bases between them. The CDR3 nucleotides read TGCAGCGTTGAGGTTTTCGGGGAGCTGTTTTTT. Its protein is CSVEVFGELFF.

The V gene is TRBV4-3, the J gene TRBJ1-6, with 7 bases that match TRBD1. V trimming: 0 bases; J trimming: 10 bases; junction bases outside the gene matches: 3. The CDR3 loop spans 14 amino acids. Germline V gene lookup returns CDR1 LGHNA and CDR2 YSLEER. CDR3 loop: CASSQDDRDSPLHF. In nucleotides, the CDR3 is TGCGCCAGCAGCCAAGATGACAGGGACTCACCCCTCCACTTT.

The chain has TRBV5-6 and TRBJ2-4, with 12 nucleotides matching TRBD1. V was pared by 4 bases and J by 13 bases, with 9 bases of the junction left unmatched. The germline V gene has CDR1 SGHDT and CDR2 YYEEEE. The CDR3 is 14 amino acids. This CDR3 is CASSPGTGGAEQYF. In DNA, the CDR3 is TGTGCCAGCAGCCCCGGGACAGGGGGCGCGGAGCAGTACTTC.

The rearrangement uses TRBV7-3 and TRBJ2-1; TRBD1 agrees at 8 bases. The CDR3 extends over 16 amino acids. The V gene's germline CDR1 is SGHTA and CDR2 FQGTGA. The trim removed 5 bases at V and 10 bases at J, leaving 16 bases unmatched. This CDR3 reads CASSPTGGSGVWEQFF. The DNA of the CDR3 is TGTGCCAGCAGCCCAACAGGGGGATCGGGGGTCTGGGAGCAGTTCTTC.

This clonotype was detected many times. V and J are TRBV5-5 and TRBJ1-2; 8 positions match TRBD1. The CDR3 length is 12 residues. Germline CDR1 SGHKS, CDR2 YYEKEE (reference sequence). The V and J ends lost 1 base and 8 bases, in that order; junction bases with no gene match: 1. The CDR3 DNA reads TGTGCCAGCAGCTTGTCAGGGGGCGGCTACACCTTC. It is translated as CASSLSGGGYTF. The entire variable domain, with the rest obtained from reference TRBV5-5 and TRBJ1-2, is as follows: DAGVTQSPTHLIKTRGQQVTLRCSPISGHKSVSWYQQVLGQGPQFIFQYYEKEERGRGNFPDRFSARQFPNYSSELNVNALLLGDSALYLCASSLSGGGYTFGSGTRLTVV.

Written as DNA, the CDR3 is TGTGCCAGCAGTACAGGGGATGGAAACACCATATATTTT. Its translation: CASSTGDGNTIYF. The chain combines TRBV7-2 with TRBJ1-3; 7 nucleotides agree with TRBD1. J lost 3 bases, V lost 6 bases, and 2 bases had no gene match. The CDR3 is 13 residues long. Germline CDR1 SGHTA, CDR2 FQGNSA.

This clonotype was recorded many times. The chain carries TRBV11-3 and TRBJ2-3, with unresolved D. This CDR3 has 14 amino acids. Germline CDR1 is SGHNT and CDR2 is YENEEA. The V gene lost 3 bases and the J gene lost 0 bases, with 7 bases spanning the gap. CDR3 coding DNA: TGTGCCAGCAGCTTTTCTGGGAGCACAGATACGCAGTATTTT. This codes for CASSFSGSTDTQYF.

This clonotype has more than one count but fewer than ten. The V gene is TRBV20-1, the J gene TRBJ1-1; unclear D gene. CDR1 and CDR2 from the germline V gene are DFQATT and SNEGSKA (reference sequence). The CDR3 is 11 amino acids. V lost 8 bases to trimming and J lost 3 bases, with 10 bases between them. The DNA of the CDR3 is TGCAGTTCAGAGTTGGACACTGAAGCTTTCTTT. As protein: CSSELDTEAFF.

This clonotype was picked up many times. The J gene is TRBJ2-2, the V gene TRBV7-9, with D possibly being TRBD1 or TRBD2 (5 bases each). The CDR3 runs 16 residues. The ends were cut back, 5 bases at V and 7 bases at J, with 20 bases in the middle. Germline-derived CDR1 and CDR2 are SEHNR and FQNEAQ (reference sequence). The CDR3 sequence: CASSPTGHDEVGELFF. The CDR3 DNA reads as TGTGCCAGCAGCCCGACGGGGCACGATGAGGTCGGGGAGCTGTTTTTT. Full variable domain (rest looked up from reference TRBV7-9 and TRBJ2-2): DTGVSQNPRHKITKRGQNVTFRCDPISEHNRLYWYRQTLGQGPEFLTYFQNEAQLEKSRLLSDRFSAERPKGSFSTLEIQRTEQGDSAMYLCASSPTGHDEVGELFFGEGSRLTVL.